Following are 31 T cell receptor beta chains from one sample sequenced in a study of early T cells in non-severe SARS-CoV-2 infection. Via MiXCR, TCRdb re-called the 5' RACE reads, giving one row per CDR3 protein. This sample yields some 85,000 distinct CDR3 sequences, of which about 13% are seen a single time; 1.4% belongs to the top ten. The sample consisted of whole blood. The origin of the receptors is an adult who was a healthcare worker with PCR-confirmed SARS-CoV-2 infection or an uninfected control (not recorded which).

Only a few counts were recorded for this clonotype. This rearrangement joins TRBV7-9 to TRBJ1-2, with D possibly being TRBD1 (5 bases). V was clipped by 3 bases and J by 5 bases, with 19 bases between them. This CDR3 is 16 amino acids long. Germline V CDR1 and CDR2: SEHNR, FQNEAQ (reference sequence). The CDR3 region is CASSLNPRRRQYGYTF. CDR3 in DNA: TGTGCCAGCAGCTTGAACCCCCGACGGCGACAGTATGGCTACACCTTC.

This clonotype was counted between two and nine times. The chain joins TRBV29-1 to TRBJ2-1; TRBD2 aligns across 9 bases. Germline V gene data show CDR1 as SQVTM and CDR2 as ANQGSEA. Trimming took 6 bases from V and 1 from J; bases not matched to a gene: 13. The CDR3 is 17 residues long. This chain's CDR3 is CSVAATSGMNSYNEQFF. The CDR3 DNA reads as TGCAGCGTGGCCGCGACTAGCGGTATGAATTCCTACAATGAGCAGTTCTTC.

In its sample, this clonotype was seen a few times. The rearrangement joins TRBV3-1 to TRBJ2-5; D gene uncertain. From germline, CDR1 is LGHDT and CDR2 YNNKEL (reference sequence). V lost 5 bases, J lost 1 base, and 8 bases lay in between. The CDR3 loop spans 13 amino acids. The CDR3 DNA is TGTGCCAGCAGCACTGGACCCCAAGAGACCCAGTACTTC. The encoded protein is CASSTGPQETQYF.

This clonotype came up many times. The J gene is TRBJ1-1, the V gene TRBV12-3 or TRBV12-4; a weak D match, TRBD1 (5 bases). CDR3 length: 14 amino acids. V was shortened by 4 bases and J by 8 bases, with 17 bases between the two germline ends. CDR3 region: CASSYGASSSEAFF. The CDR3 region has the DNA TGTGCCAGCAGTTATGGGGCTTCGAGCTCCGAAGCTTTCTTT.

The chain is built from TRBV7-9 and TRBJ2-2; D is ambiguous. The ends were cut back, 4 bases at V and 2 bases at J, with 14 bases in the middle. This CDR3 is 16 amino acids long. CDR1 SEHNR and CDR2 FQNEAQ come from the germline V gene (reference sequence). The CDR3 DNA reads as TGTGCCAGCAGCTACCTTACATCAATTAACACCGGGGAGCTGTTTTTT. Amino acid sequence: CASSYLTSINTGELFF.

This chain uses TRBV10-3 with TRBJ1-2; D may be TRBD1 (6 bases). Trimming pared 6 bases from V and 8 bases from J, leaving 19 bases between. Germline V gives CDR1 ENHRY, CDR2 SYGVKD. The CDR3 runs 14 residues. Here the CDR3 DNA reads TGTGCCATCAGGGCGGACAGCTATTTAGGAGGCTACACCTTC. It is translated as CAIRADSYLGGYTF.

This chain connects TRBV30 to TRBJ2-5; D is possibly TRBD2 (5 bases). Per the germline V gene, CDR1 is GTSNPN and CDR2 is SVGIG (reference sequence). The CDR3 totals 13 residues. V gave up 0 bases and J gave up 5 bases, with 10 bases separating them. This chain's CDR3 is CAWSVISGETQYF. For the CDR3, the DNA is TGTGCCTGGAGTGTAATTTCGGGGGAGACCCAGTACTTC.

In this sample, this clonotype turned up many times. In nucleotides, the CDR3 is TGTGCCAGCACCACCGGGACAGCCTATAATTCACCCCTCCACTTT. Protein: CASTTGTAYNSPLHF. The J gene is TRBJ1-6, the V gene TRBV11-2, with 7 bases lining up with TRBD1. CDR1 and CDR2 (germline): SGHAT, FQNNGV. The CDR3 length is 15 residues. With 7 bases clipped from V and 2 bases from J, the junction kept 5 bases outside the gene matches.

This clonotype has at least ten counts. The genes are TRBV6-5 and TRBJ1-2; D possibly corresponds to TRBD1 (5 bases). CDR3 size: 12 residues. The V and J ends lost 8 bases and 8 bases respectively, with 15 bases between them. Per germline, CDR1 MNHEY and CDR2 SVGAGI. CDR3 loop: CASYRGEGGYTF. CDR3 nucleotide sequence: TGTGCCAGCTATCGGGGGGAGGGAGGCTACACCTTC.

This clonotype has at least ten counts. The chain combines TRBV7-6 with TRBJ2-7; no definite D call. The germline CDR1 and CDR2 sequences are SGHVS and FNYEAQ. This CDR3 spans 15 amino acids. V dropped 1 base and J dropped 2 bases, with 12 bases sitting between them. As DNA, the CDR3 is TGTGCCAGCAGCTTAGATAGACATCCTACCTACGAGCAGTACTTC. Translation gives CASSLDRHPTYEQYF.

This chain joins TRBV29-1 and TRBJ1-2; unclear D gene. With 7 bases removed from V and 4 bases from J, the gap between germline ends came to 16 bases. The CDR3 length is 13 residues. Germline V lookup: CDR1 SQVTM, CDR2 ANQGSEA. The CDR3 here is CSASGVSVYGYTF. The DNA of the CDR3 is TGCAGCGCTTCCGGGGTTTCGGTCTATGGCTACACCTTC.

This clonotype came up many times. The chain is built from TRBV29-1 and TRBJ1-3; TRBD1 aligns across 9 bases. Germline CDR1 and CDR2: SQVTM and ANQGSEA. Losses at the gene ends were 7 bases for V and 6 bases for J; bases not matched to a gene: 7. CDR3 size: 13 residues. The CDR3 sequence: CSGGQGLENTIYF. The DNA for the CDR3 is TGCAGCGGAGGACAGGGGTTAGAAAACACCATATATTTT. Complete variable domain (other parts from reference TRBV29-1 and TRBJ1-3): SAVISQKPSRDICQRGTSLTIQCQVDSQVTMMFWYRQQPGQSLTLIATANQGSEATYESGFVIDKFPISRPNLTFSTLTVSNMSPEDSSIYLCSGGQGLENTIYFGEGSWLTVV.

The chain recombines TRBV7-9 with TRBJ2-3; TRBD1 might be the D (7 bases). This CDR3 has 16 amino acids. Germline CDR1 SEHNR, CDR2 FQNEAQ (reference sequence). Between the trimmed V and J ends, which lost 1 base and 1 base, there was a span of 12 bases. CDR3 DNA sequence: TGTGCCAGCAGCTTAGTTGGAGGGGGCCGCACAGATACGCAGTATTTT. Its protein product is CASSLVGGGRTDTQYF.

The chain uses TRBV14 and TRBJ2-1, with a weak D call TRBD2 (5 bases). Germline loops: CDR1 SGHDN, CDR2 FVKESK. V lost 4 bases, J lost 10 bases, and 14 bases lay in between. There are 13 residues in the CDR3. CDR3 sequence (DNA): TGTGCCAGCAGCCCCAGCGCTAGCCGAGAGCAGTTCTTC. Residues: CASSPSASREQFF.

In DNA form, the CDR3 reads TGCAGCGTTGACAGGGGAAGTGAGCAGTTCTTC. It translates to CSVDRGSEQFF. This sequence joins TRBV29-1 and TRBJ2-1; TRBD1 might be the D (6 bases). V was cut by 3 bases and J by 9 bases, with 9 bases left in between. The CDR3 loop spans 11 amino acids. Germline values: CDR1 SQVTM, CDR2 ANQGSEA.

The V call is TRBV3-1, the J call TRBJ2-1; D is uncertain. Germline V gene lookup returns CDR1 LGHDT and CDR2 YNNKEL (reference sequence). The V end lost 5 bases, the J end lost 5 bases, and 7 bases lay between the germline ends. This CDR3 region has 12 residues. The CDR3 sequence is CASSSLDNEQFF. As DNA, the CDR3 is TGTGCCAGCAGCTCCCTGGACAATGAGCAGTTCTTC.

This clonotype was detected ten times or more. CDR3 sequence: CASSFGGPNQPQHF. The CDR3 DNA reads TGTGCCAGCAGCTTTGGGGGTCCCAATCAGCCCCAGCATTTT. V and J are TRBV7-9 and TRBJ1-5, with D maybe TRBD1 (5 bases). The CDR3 sequence is 14 residues long. The V and J ends lost 3 bases and 3 bases respectively, with 9 bases between them. CDR1 SEHNR and CDR2 FQNEAQ come from the germline V gene (reference sequence).

Only a few counts were recorded for this clonotype. The V and J genes are TRBV12-3 or TRBV12-4 and TRBJ1-1, with 9 bases fitting TRBD1. The CDR3 runs 14 residues. The V gene end was trimmed by 3 bases and the J gene end by 7 bases; junction bases not matched to a gene: 6. CDR3 region: CASSLRQGEVEAFF. The CDR3, as DNA: TGTGCCAGCAGTTTGAGACAGGGGGAAGTTGAAGCTTTCTTT.

In this sample, this clonotype turned up a few times. This chain joins TRBV5-5 and TRBJ2-1; no clear D. Germline-derived CDR1 and CDR2 are SGHKS and YYEKEE (reference sequence). There are 14 residues in the CDR3. V was pared by 5 bases and J by 5 bases, with 14 bases between. The CDR3 loop reads CASSRKWGNNEQFF. CDR3 coding DNA: TGTGCCAGCAGTCGTAAGTGGGGTAACAATGAGCAGTTCTTC.

This clonotype was counted at least ten times. This chain links TRBV5-5 with TRBJ2-7; tentative D call: TRBD2 (6 bases). This CDR3 is 14 amino acids long. V was cut by 2 bases and J by 4 bases, with 13 bases left in between. The V gene's germline CDR1 is SGHKS and CDR2 YYEKEE (reference sequence). The CDR3 sequence is CASSFRGLSYEQYF. The CDR3 DNA is TGTGCCAGCAGCTTCCGGGGACTGTCTTACGAGCAGTACTTC.

DNA of the CDR3: TGTGCCAGCAGCTTCGACTATTGGGGGCGCTTCATTCAGTACTTC. Its translation is CASSFDYWGRFIQYF. This chain links TRBV7-9 with TRBJ2-4; D might be TRBD1 (6 bases). Germline V CDR1 and CDR2: SEHNR, FQNEAQ (reference sequence). Deletions cut 3 bases from V and 9 bases from J, with 18 bases between. CDR3 length equals 15 residues.

This clonotype was seen at least ten times. CDR3 loop: CASSSRRTRLINEKLFF. As DNA, the CDR3 is TGTGCCAGCAGCTCCCGTAGAACCAGGCTTATTAATGAAAAACTGTTTTTT. J is TRBJ1-4 and V is TRBV13; D not resolved. CDR3 length: 17 amino acids. Trimming took 4 bases from V and 4 from J, leaving 19 bases between them. Germline loops: CDR1 PRHDT, CDR2 FYEKMQ (reference sequence).

This clonotype was counted a few times. The CDR3 region has the DNA TGTGCCAGCAGTTGGGGGAATACGCAGTATTTT. As protein: CASSWGNTQYF. This sequence joins TRBV12-3 or TRBV12-4 and TRBJ2-3; D tentatively reads TRBD1 or TRBD2 (5 bases each). This CDR3 region has 11 residues. The germline V and J ends were trimmed by 4 bases and 7 bases, with 6 bases remaining between them.

There are a few counts of this clonotype. This sequence joins TRBV20-1 and TRBJ2-3; 9 bases fit TRBD2. The CDR3 spans 15 residues. From germline, CDR1 is DFQATT and CDR2 SNEGSKA (reference sequence). Trimming cost V 3 bases and J 1 base; bases outside gene matches: 5. The CDR3 coding sequence is TGCAGTGCTAGGATGGGCGGGGGGGGCACAGATACGCAGTATTTT. As protein: CSARMGGGGTDTQYF.

This chain uses TRBV20-1 with TRBJ2-1, with 10 bases aligning to TRBD2. The V segment lost 1 base and the J segment 8 bases; nucleotides outside the gene matches: 5. Germline V CDR1 and CDR2: DFQATT, SNEGSKA (reference sequence). CDR3 length equals 14 residues. As DNA, the CDR3 is TGCAGTGCTAGAGGTAGCGGGGGGCTGGATGAGCAGTTCTTC. It yields the protein CSARGSGGLDEQFF.

This clonotype was observed a few times. V and J are TRBV12-3 or TRBV12-4 and TRBJ2-1; perhaps TRBD2 as D (7 bases). Trimming left V 6 bases short and J 5 bases short, with 17 bases between. The CDR3 is made up of 15 amino acids. CDR3 in DNA: TGTGCCAGCAGCCAACCAGGGGAGGGTGACAATGAGCAGTTCTTC. Translating it yields CASSQPGEGDNEQFF.

This rearrangement joins TRBV27 to TRBJ2-6; D remains ambiguous. V shed 5 bases and J shed 4 bases, with 12 bases lying between them. The CDR3 is 15 amino acids. The germline V gene encodes CDR1 MNHEY and CDR2 SMNVEV (reference sequence). CDR3 coding DNA: TGTGCCAGCAGTCTACAGTGGGCCGGGGCCAACGTCCTGACTTTC. Its protein is CASSLQWAGANVLTF. The complete variable domain, with remaining parts taken from reference TRBV27 and TRBJ2-6, reads EAQVTQNPRYLITVTGKKLTVTCSQNMNHEYMSWYRQDPGLGLRQIYYSMNVEVTDKGDVPEGYKVSRKEKRNFPLILESPSPNQTSLYFCASSLQWAGANVLTFGAGSRLTVL.

In its sample, this clonotype was seen a few times. The chain combines TRBV29-1 with TRBJ2-5; D might be TRBD1 or TRBD2, each matching 5 bases. The V end was cut by 6 bases, the J end by 1 base, with 12 bases between. The CDR3 is made up of 13 amino acids. CDR1 is SQVTM and CDR2 is ANQGSEA in the germline V gene. The chain's CDR3 is CSVRRDAQETQYF. The CDR3 DNA reads as TGCAGCGTACGCCGGGACGCCCAAGAGACCCAGTACTTC. The complete variable domain, with remaining parts taken from reference TRBV29-1 and TRBJ2-5, reads SAVISQKPSRDICQRGTSLTIQCQVDSQVTMMFWYRQQPGQSLTLIATANQGSEATYESGFVIDKFPISRPNLTFSTLTVSNMSPEDSSIYLCSVRRDAQETQYFGPGTRLLVL.

The chain combines TRBV29-1 with TRBJ1-1; no clear D. Germline assignment: CDR1 SQVTM and CDR2 ANQGSEA. Trimming took 6 bases from V and 3 from J, leaving 5 bases between them. This CDR3 has 10 residues. The CDR3 nucleotides are TGCAGCGTCTTAGACACTGAAGCTTTCTTT. It codes for CSVLDTEAFF.

This clonotype was seen ten or more times. The chain has TRBV9 and TRBJ1-2; TRBD1 matches 7 bases. The CDR3 loop spans 16 amino acids. Germline values: CDR1 SGDLS, CDR2 YYNGEE. The V gene end was trimmed by 3 bases and the J gene end by 5 bases; junction bases not matched to a gene: 13. CDR3 protein: CASSGTGRLEHYGYTF. In nucleotides, the CDR3 is TGTGCCAGCAGCGGGACAGGTCGACTTGAGCATTATGGCTACACCTTC. Based on the CDR3 plus reference TRBV9 and TRBJ1-2, the full variable domain is DSGVTQTPKHLITATGQRVTLRCSPRSGDLSVYWYQQSLDQGLQFLIQYYNGEERAKGNILERFSAQQFPDLHSELNLSSLELGDSALYFCASSGTGRLEHYGYTFGSGTRLTVV.

This clonotype was picked up many times. This chain joins TRBV9 and TRBJ2-3, with TRBD2 matching 8 bases. J gave up 3 bases and V 0 bases, and 9 bases lay outside the gene matches. Germline V lookup: CDR1 SGDLS, CDR2 YYNGEE. The length of the CDR3 is 17 residues. Here the CDR3 DNA reads TGTGCCAGCAGCGTAGGCCAAGCGGGGGCAAGTACAGATACGCAGTATTTT. This gives the protein CASSVGQAGASTDTQYF. The full variable domain, completed using reference TRBV9 and TRBJ2-3, is DSGVTQTPKHLITATGQRVTLRCSPRSGDLSVYWYQQSLDQGLQFLIQYYNGEERAKGNILERFSAQQFPDLHSELNLSSLELGDSALYFCASSVGQAGASTDTQYFGPGTRLTVL.